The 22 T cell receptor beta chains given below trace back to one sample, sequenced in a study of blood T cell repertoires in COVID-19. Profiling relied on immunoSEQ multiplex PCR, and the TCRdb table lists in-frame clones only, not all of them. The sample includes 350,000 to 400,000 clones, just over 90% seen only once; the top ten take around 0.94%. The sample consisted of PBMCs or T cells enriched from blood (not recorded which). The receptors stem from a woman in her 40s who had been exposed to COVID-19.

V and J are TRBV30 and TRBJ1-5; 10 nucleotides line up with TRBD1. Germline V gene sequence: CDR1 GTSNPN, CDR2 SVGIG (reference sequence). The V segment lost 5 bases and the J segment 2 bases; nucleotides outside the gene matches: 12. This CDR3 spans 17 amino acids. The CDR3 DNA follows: TGTGCCTGGGGGAAGGGGACAGGGGTCATAGGCAATCAGCCCCAGCATTTT. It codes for CAWGKGTGVIGNQPQHF. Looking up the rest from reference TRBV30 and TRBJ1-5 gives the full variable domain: SQTIHQWPATLVQPVGSPLSLECTVEGTSNPNLYWYRQAAGRGLQLLFYSVGIGQISSEVPQNLSASRPQDRQFILSSKKLLLSDSGFYLCAWGKGTGVIGNQPQHFGDGTRLSIL.

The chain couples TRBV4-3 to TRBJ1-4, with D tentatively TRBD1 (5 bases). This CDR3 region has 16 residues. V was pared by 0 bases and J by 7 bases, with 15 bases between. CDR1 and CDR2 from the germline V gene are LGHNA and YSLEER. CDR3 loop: CASSQETQQGSEKLFF. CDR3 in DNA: TGCGCCAGCAGCCAAGAGACGCAGCAGGGTAGTGAAAAACTGTTTTTT.

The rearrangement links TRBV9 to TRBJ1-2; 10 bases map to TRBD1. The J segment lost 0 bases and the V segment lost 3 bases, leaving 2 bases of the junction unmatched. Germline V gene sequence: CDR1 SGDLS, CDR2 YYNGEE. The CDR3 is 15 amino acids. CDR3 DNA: TGTGCCAGCAGCGCTGGACAGGGGGCTAACTATGGCTACACCTTC. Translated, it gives CASSAGQGANYGYTF.

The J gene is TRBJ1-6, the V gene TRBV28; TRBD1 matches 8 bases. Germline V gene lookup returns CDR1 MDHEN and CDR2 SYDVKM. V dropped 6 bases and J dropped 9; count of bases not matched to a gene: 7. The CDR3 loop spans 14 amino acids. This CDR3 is CASRPHRGGSPLHF. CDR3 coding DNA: TGTGCCAGCAGACCCCACAGGGGGGGTTCACCCCTCCACTTT.

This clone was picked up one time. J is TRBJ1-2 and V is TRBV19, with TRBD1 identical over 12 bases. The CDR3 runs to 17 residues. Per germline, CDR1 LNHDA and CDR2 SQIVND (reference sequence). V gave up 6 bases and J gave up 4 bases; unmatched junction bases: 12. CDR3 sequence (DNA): TGTGCCAGTAGCAGCCGGGACAGGGGGCAACTAGGCTATGGCTACACCTTC. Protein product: CASSSRDRGQLGYGYTF.

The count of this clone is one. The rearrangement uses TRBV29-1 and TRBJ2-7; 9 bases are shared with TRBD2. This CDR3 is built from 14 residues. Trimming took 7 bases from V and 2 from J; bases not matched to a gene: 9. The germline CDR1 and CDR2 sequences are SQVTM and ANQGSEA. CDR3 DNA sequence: TGCAGCGCCCTGTGGCGGGAGGGTACCTACGAGCAGTACTTC. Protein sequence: CSALWREGTYEQYF.

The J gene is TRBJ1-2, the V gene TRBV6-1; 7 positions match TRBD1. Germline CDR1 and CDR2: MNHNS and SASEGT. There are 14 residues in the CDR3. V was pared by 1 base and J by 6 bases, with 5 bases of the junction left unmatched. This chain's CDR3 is CASSEVQGLDGYTF. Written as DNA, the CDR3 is TGTGCCAGCAGTGAAGTACAGGGGTTGGATGGCTACACCTTC.

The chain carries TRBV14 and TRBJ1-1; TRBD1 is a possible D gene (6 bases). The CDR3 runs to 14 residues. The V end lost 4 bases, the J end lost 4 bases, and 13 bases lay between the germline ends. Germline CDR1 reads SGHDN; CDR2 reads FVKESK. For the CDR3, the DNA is TGTGCCAGCAGCCGGTTGGGGGCGCGCACTGAAGCTTTCTTT. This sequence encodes CASSRLGARTEAFF.

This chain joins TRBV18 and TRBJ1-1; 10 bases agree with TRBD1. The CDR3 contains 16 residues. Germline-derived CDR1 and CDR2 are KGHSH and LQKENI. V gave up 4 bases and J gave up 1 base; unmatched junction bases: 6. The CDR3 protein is CASSHRQGARNTEAFF. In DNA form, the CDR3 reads TGTGCCAGCTCACACAGACAGGGGGCGCGGAACACTGAAGCTTTCTTT.

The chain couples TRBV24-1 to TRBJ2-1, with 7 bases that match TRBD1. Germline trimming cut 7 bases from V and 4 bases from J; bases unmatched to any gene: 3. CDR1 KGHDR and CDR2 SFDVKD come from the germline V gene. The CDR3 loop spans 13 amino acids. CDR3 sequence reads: CATRDRPYNEQFF. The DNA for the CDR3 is TGTGCCACCAGGGACAGGCCATACAATGAGCAGTTCTTC.

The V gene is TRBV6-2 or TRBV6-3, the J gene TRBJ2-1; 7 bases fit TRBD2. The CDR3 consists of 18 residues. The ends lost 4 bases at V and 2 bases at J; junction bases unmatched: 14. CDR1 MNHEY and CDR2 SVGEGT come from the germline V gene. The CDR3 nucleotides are TGTGCCAGCAGTTCGCCCCCGGGACTACGTGTGGCCTACAATGAGCAGTTCTTC. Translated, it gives CASSSPPGLRVAYNEQFF.

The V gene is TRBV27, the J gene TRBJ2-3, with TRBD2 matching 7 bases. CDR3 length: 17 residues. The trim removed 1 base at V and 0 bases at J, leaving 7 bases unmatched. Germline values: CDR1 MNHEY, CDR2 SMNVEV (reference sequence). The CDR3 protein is CASSLWASGISTDTQYF. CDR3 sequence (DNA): TGTGCCAGCAGTTTATGGGCTAGCGGAATTAGCACAGATACGCAGTATTTT.

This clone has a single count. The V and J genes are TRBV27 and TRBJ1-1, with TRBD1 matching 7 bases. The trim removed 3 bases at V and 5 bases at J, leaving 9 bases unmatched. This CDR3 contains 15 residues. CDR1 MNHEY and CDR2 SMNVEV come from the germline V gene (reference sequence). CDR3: CASSLTGRGRTEAFF. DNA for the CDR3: TGTGCCAGCAGTTTGACAGGGAGAGGGAGAACTGAAGCTTTCTTT.

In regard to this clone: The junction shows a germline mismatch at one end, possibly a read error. The CDR3 here is CASSVGGGITQAFF. As DNA, the CDR3 is TGTGCCAGCAGCGTAGGCGGGGGTATCACTCAAGCTTTCTTT. J is TRBJ1-1 and V is TRBV9; D is possibly TRBD1 (5 bases). Germline V gives CDR1 SGDLS, CDR2 YYNGEE. The length of the CDR3 is 14 residues.

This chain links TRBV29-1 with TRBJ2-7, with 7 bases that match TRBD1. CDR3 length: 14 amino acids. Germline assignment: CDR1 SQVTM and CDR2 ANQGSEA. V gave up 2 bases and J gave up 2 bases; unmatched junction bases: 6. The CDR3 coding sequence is TGCAGCGTTGAATCGACAGGGATGACCTACGAGCAGTACTTC. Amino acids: CSVESTGMTYEQYF.

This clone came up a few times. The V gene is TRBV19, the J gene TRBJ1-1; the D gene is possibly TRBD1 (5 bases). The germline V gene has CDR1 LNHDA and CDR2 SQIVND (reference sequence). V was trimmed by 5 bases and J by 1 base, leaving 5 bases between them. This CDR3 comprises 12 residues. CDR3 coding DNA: TGTGCCAGTAGTGACAGGAACACTGAAGCTTTCTTT. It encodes CASSDRNTEAFF.

CDR3 nucleotide sequence: TGTGCCAGCAGTCCTCCAATTGGGACACCCAACACCGGGGAGCTGTTTTTT. Protein product: CASSPPIGTPNTGELFF. The V and J genes are TRBV27 and TRBJ2-2, with a tentative D call TRBD1 (6 bases). Germline CDR1 MNHEY, CDR2 SMNVEV (reference sequence). Trimming removed 5 bases at V and 2 bases at J, with 18 bases between. The CDR3 is 17 amino acids.

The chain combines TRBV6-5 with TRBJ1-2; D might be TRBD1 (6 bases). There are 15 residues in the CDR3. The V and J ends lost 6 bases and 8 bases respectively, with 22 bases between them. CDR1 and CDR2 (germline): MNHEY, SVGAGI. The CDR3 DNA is TGTGCCAGCAGCGACCTCATGGGGGGGGCGTTCGGCTACACCTTC. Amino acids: CASSDLMGGAFGYTF.

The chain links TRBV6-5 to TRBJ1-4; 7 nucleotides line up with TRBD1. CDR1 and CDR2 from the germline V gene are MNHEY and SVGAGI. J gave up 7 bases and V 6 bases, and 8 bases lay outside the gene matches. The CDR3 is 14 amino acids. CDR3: CASRKQGSGEKLFF. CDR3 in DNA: TGTGCCAGCAGGAAACAGGGGTCCGGTGAAAAACTGTTTTTT.

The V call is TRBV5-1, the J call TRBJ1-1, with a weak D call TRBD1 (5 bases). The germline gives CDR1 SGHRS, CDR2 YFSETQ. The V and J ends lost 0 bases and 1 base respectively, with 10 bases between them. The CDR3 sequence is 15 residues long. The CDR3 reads CASSLVPTGNTEAFF. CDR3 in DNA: TGCGCCAGCAGCTTGGTCCCTACAGGGAACACTGAAGCTTTCTTT.

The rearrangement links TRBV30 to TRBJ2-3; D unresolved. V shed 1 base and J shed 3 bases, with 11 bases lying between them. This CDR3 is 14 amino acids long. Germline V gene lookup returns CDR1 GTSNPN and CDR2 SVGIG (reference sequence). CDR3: CAWSGGLRTDTQYF. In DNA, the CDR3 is TGTGCCTGGAGTGGAGGTCTCAGAACAGATACGCAGTATTTT. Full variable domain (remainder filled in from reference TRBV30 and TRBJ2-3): SQTIHQWPATLVQPVGSPLSLECTVEGTSNPNLYWYRQAAGRGLQLLFYSVGIGQISSEVPQNLSASRPQDRQFILSSKKLLLSDSGFYLCAWSGGLRTDTQYFGPGTRLTVL.

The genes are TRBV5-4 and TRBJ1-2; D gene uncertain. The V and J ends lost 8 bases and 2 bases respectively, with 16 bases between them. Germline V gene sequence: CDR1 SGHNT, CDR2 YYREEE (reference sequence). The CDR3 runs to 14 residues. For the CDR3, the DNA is TGTGCCAGAACAAGGCCGATCGGGAACTATGGCTACACCTTC. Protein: CARTRPIGNYGYTF.